Shown below are 30 T cell receptor beta chains from a single sample sequenced in a study of T-cell reconstitution after alpha-beta-depleted transplantation in children. It was with unique molecular identifiers that the TCRbeta library was prepared. TCRdb used MiXCR to reprocess the PCR reads, holding one entry per CDR3 protein. The sample has some 80,000 distinct CDR3 sequences, 15% to 20% seen once. This material consisted of PBMCs, mostly from graft donor cells, taken 360 days after TCRalphabeta/CD19-depleted stem cell transplant. The receptors derive from a male patient aged 2-9 years who had a stem cell transplant for acute lymphoblastic leukemia, so the T cells may come from the graft donor.

This clonotype was detected many times. V and J are TRBV24-1 and TRBJ2-1; 13 nucleotides align to TRBD2. The germline V gene encodes CDR1 KGHDR and CDR2 SFDVKD. Germline trimming cut 5 bases from V and 0 bases from J; bases unmatched to any gene: 15. The CDR3 contains 21 residues. CDR3 protein: CATSGLAGGPSLMSSYNEQFF. The CDR3 DNA reads as TGTGCCACCAGTGGACTAGCGGGAGGTCCCAGCCTTATGAGCTCCTACAATGAGCAGTTCTTC.

This clonotype was detected many times. The chain uses TRBV19 and TRBJ1-1; maybe TRBD1 (5 bases). Germline V CDR1 and CDR2: LNHDA, SQIVND (reference sequence). There are 14 residues in the CDR3. The ends were cut back, 6 bases at V and 5 bases at J, with 16 bases in the middle. The CDR3 nucleotides are TGTGCCAGTAGACCCTTCGACAGAGGGACTGAAGCTTTCTTT. Amino acid sequence: CASRPFDRGTEAFF. Drawing the rest from reference TRBV19 and TRBJ1-1, the complete variable domain is DGGITQSPKYLFRKEGQNVTLSCEQNLNHDAMYWYRQDPGQGLRLIYYSQIVNDFQKGDIAEGYSVSREKKESFPLTVTSAQKNPTAFYLCASRPFDRGTEAFFGQGTRLTVV.

V gene TRBV5-1 combines with J gene TRBJ2-1, with 10 positions matching TRBD2. The germline gives CDR1 SGHRS, CDR2 YFSETQ. V was clipped by 0 bases and J by 9 bases; unmatched bases: 6. The CDR3 runs 15 residues. In nucleotides, the CDR3 is TGCGCCAGCAGCTTGGAGTCCCTAGCGGGAGTTGAGCAGTTCTTC. It translates to CASSLESLAGVEQFF.

There are many counts of this clonotype. V and J are TRBV12-3 or TRBV12-4 and TRBJ2-1; D gene unclear. The CDR3 covers 13 residues. Trimming pared 3 bases from V and 4 bases from J, leaving 7 bases between. The CDR3 sequence: CASSFGPYNEQFF. The CDR3 DNA reads as TGTGCCAGCAGTTTCGGCCCTTACAATGAGCAGTTCTTC.

Only a few counts were recorded for this clonotype. The CDR3 spells CASSKTTGANVLTF. In DNA form, the CDR3 reads TGTGCCAGCAGTAAAACGACTGGGGCCAACGTCCTGACTTTC. V and J are TRBV12-3 or TRBV12-4 and TRBJ2-6; D remains unclear. The germline V and J ends were trimmed by 5 bases and 2 bases, with 7 bases remaining between them. This CDR3 spans 14 amino acids.

At least ten counts were recorded for this clonotype. This chain connects TRBV7-8 to TRBJ2-1; D is unclear. Germline CDR1 SGHVS, CDR2 FQNEAQ. The length of the CDR3 is 13 residues. Trimming stripped 2 bases from V and 9 bases from J, with 11 bases between. The CDR3 region is CASSLIRYGEQFF. CDR3 in DNA: TGTGCCAGCAGCTTAATTCGGTATGGTGAGCAGTTCTTC.

This clonotype was seen a few times. V usage is TRBV4-2 and J usage is TRBJ2-5; 14 bases line up with TRBD2. V lost 3 bases to trimming and J lost 1 base; unmatched junction nucleotides: 7. Germline CDR1 and CDR2: LGHNA and YNFKEQ. This CDR3 has 18 residues. This CDR3 is CASSQGLAGAEFQETQYF. The DNA of the CDR3 is TGTGCCAGCAGCCAGGGACTAGCGGGAGCTGAATTCCAAGAGACCCAGTACTTC.

The gene calls are TRBV20-1 and TRBJ2-4, with 8 bases aligning to TRBD2. Germline V lookup: CDR1 DFQATT, CDR2 SNEGSKA (reference sequence). V lost 5 bases and J lost 1; bases outside the gene matches: 13. The CDR3 has 17 residues. The CDR3 protein is CSAENSGVLRAKNIQYF. The CDR3 DNA reads as TGCAGTGCTGAAAATAGCGGGGTCCTTAGGGCCAAAAACATTCAGTACTTC.

The chain links TRBV11-3 to TRBJ1-1; D is unresolved. CDR3 length: 11 amino acids. CDR1 and CDR2 (germline): SGHNT, YENEEA. Trimming left V 4 bases short and J 10 bases short, with 10 bases between. The CDR3 DNA sequence: TGTGCCAGCAGCTCGGTTGCGGTAGCTTTCTTT. Protein: CASSSVAVAFF.

The table lists this clonotype with many counts. The J gene is TRBJ2-1, the V gene TRBV28; D unresolved. There are 16 residues in the CDR3. Trimming stripped 2 bases from V and 0 bases from J, with 11 bases between. Germline CDR1 and CDR2: MDHEN and SYDVKM. In nucleotides, the CDR3 is TGTGCCAGCAGTTTAGTGTCGACCGACTCCTACAATGAGCAGTTCTTC. It codes for CASSLVSTDSYNEQFF.

This clonotype occurred a few times. The chain uses TRBV5-1 and TRBJ1-2; the match to TRBD1 covers 8 bases. The CDR3 extends over 13 amino acids. The germline CDR1 and CDR2 sequences are SGHRS and YFSETQ. V was pared by 5 bases and J by 4 bases, with 4 bases of the junction left unmatched. CDR3 protein: CASRPGQGYGYTF. CDR3 DNA: TGCGCCAGCAGGCCTGGACAGGGCTATGGCTACACCTTC.

This clonotype was recorded many times. The chain has TRBV3-1 and TRBJ2-1; perhaps TRBD2 as D (6 bases). With 4 bases removed from V and 5 bases from J, the gap between germline ends came to 15 bases. This CDR3 region has 15 residues. Germline loops: CDR1 LGHDT, CDR2 YNNKEL (reference sequence). The CDR3: CASSRGSSGHNEQFF. The CDR3 DNA sequence: TGTGCCAGCAGCCGAGGTAGTAGCGGCCACAATGAGCAGTTCTTC.

This clonotype has a handful of counts. The V and J genes are TRBV12-3 or TRBV12-4 and TRBJ2-7; D is perhaps TRBD1 (5 bases). The CDR3 is made up of 13 amino acids. Deletions cut 6 bases from V and 1 base from J, with 10 bases between. The CDR3: CASRHKGSYEQYF. The DNA for the CDR3 is TGTGCCAGCAGACATAAGGGGTCCTACGAGCAGTACTTC.

V usage is TRBV24-1 and J usage is TRBJ2-2; 13 positions match TRBD2. Germline assignment: CDR1 KGHDR and CDR2 SFDVKD. V lost 9 bases and J lost 2; bases outside the gene matches: 5. This CDR3 has 16 residues. This chain's CDR3 is CATGLAGVGNTGELFF. CDR3 nucleotides: TGTGCCACCGGACTAGCGGGAGTGGGAAACACCGGGGAGCTGTTTTTT.

The sample holds a few counts of this clonotype. This sequence joins TRBV7-9 and TRBJ2-3; 7 bases map to TRBD1. The length of the CDR3 is 17 residues. V gave up 1 base and J gave up 3 bases; unmatched junction bases: 10. Germline lookup yields CDR1 SEHNR and CDR2 FQNEAQ (reference sequence). Here the CDR3 DNA reads TGTGCCAGCAGCTTAGAACAGGGGCTCGCCCATACAGATACGCAGTATTTT. Encoded protein: CASSLEQGLAHTDTQYF.

This clonotype was seen a few times. The rearrangement uses TRBV10-3 and TRBJ1-2; 8 bases agree with TRBD1. This CDR3 is built from 14 residues. Germline V gives CDR1 ENHRY, CDR2 SYGVKD. V lost 6 bases to trimming and J lost 5 bases; unmatched junction nucleotides: 8. Written as DNA, the CDR3 is TGTGCCATCAGAGTTACAGGGGGGGCTTATGGCTACACCTTC. Translating gives CAIRVTGGAYGYTF.

This chain uses TRBV7-8 with TRBJ2-1; D might be TRBD2 (6 bases). In germline, CDR1 is SGHVS, CDR2 FQNEAQ. This CDR3 has 14 residues. Trimming removed 1 base from V and 2 bases from J, with 6 bases in between. CDR3 in amino acids: CASSLGTTYNEQFF. The CDR3 nucleotides are TGTGCCAGCAGCTTAGGGACTACCTACAATGAGCAGTTCTTC. The full variable domain, in which reference TRBV7-8 and TRBJ2-1 provide the parts outside the CDR3, is GAGVSQSPRYKVAKRGQDVALRCDPISGHVSLFWYQQALGQGPEFLTYFQNEAQLDKSGLPSDRFFAERPEGSVSTLKIQRTQQEDSAVYLCASSLGTTYNEQFFGPGTRLTVL.

At least ten counts were recorded for this clonotype. This chain connects TRBV3-1 to TRBJ2-7, with a weak D call TRBD2 (6 bases). CDR1 and CDR2 (germline): LGHDT, YNNKEL (reference sequence). This CDR3 is 15 amino acids long. The germline V and J ends were trimmed by 1 base and 5 bases, with 15 bases remaining between them. The CDR3 is CASSQVGTAGNEQYF. CDR3 nucleotides: TGTGCCAGCAGCCAAGTCGGCACCGCGGGGAACGAGCAGTACTTC.

Only a few counts were recorded for this clonotype. The chain recombines TRBV7-9 with TRBJ2-7, with no clear D. CDR1 and CDR2 from the germline V gene are SEHNR and FQNEAQ (reference sequence). V lost 2 bases and J lost 0, with 8 bases in between. There are 14 residues in the CDR3. The CDR3 DNA follows: TGTGCCAGCAGCTTAATGGTCGCCTCCTACGAGCAGTACTTC. The encoded protein is CASSLMVASYEQYF. Full variable domain (remainder filled in from reference TRBV7-9 and TRBJ2-7): DTGVSQNPRHKITKRGQNVTFRCDPISEHNRLYWYRQTLGQGPEFLTYFQNEAQLEKSRLLSDRFSAERPKGSFSTLEIQRTEQGDSAMYLCASSLMVASYEQYFGPGTRLTVT.

This clonotype was observed a few times. V is TRBV28 and J is TRBJ1-2, with 7 bases lining up with TRBD1. CDR3 length equals 15 residues. Trimming cost V 4 bases and J 2 bases; bases outside gene matches: 7. Germline lookup yields CDR1 MDHEN and CDR2 SYDVKM. The CDR3 sequence: CASSSFSTGNYGYTF. The CDR3 nucleotides read TGTGCCAGCAGTTCGTTCTCGACAGGGAACTATGGCTACACCTTC.

The chain joins TRBV6-1 to TRBJ2-1, with D perhaps given as TRBD1 or TRBD2 (6 bases each). Trimming cost V 8 bases and J 0 bases, with 20 bases left between them. Germline CDR1 reads MNHNS; CDR2 reads SASEGT. There are 17 residues in the CDR3. As DNA, the CDR3 is TGTGCCAGCTATACTGGGGGGCGACTACGCTCCTACAATGAGCAGTTCTTC. This sequence encodes CASYTGGRLRSYNEQFF.

This clonotype was detected a few times. The chain uses TRBV12-3 or TRBV12-4 and TRBJ2-3; D may be TRBD1 (6 bases). The V and J ends lost 4 bases and 7 bases respectively, with 9 bases between them. The CDR3 is made up of 12 amino acids. In nucleotides, the CDR3 is TGTGCCAGCAGTTACGGACAGAATACGCAGTATTTT. Protein: CASSYGQNTQYF.

The chain employs TRBV11-1 and TRBJ2-1; a weak D match, TRBD2 (7 bases). Trimming stripped 1 base from V and 8 bases from J, with 15 bases between. In germline, CDR1 is SGHAT, CDR2 FQDESV (reference sequence). This CDR3 has 15 residues. As DNA, the CDR3 is TGTGCCAGCAGCTTAGTCGGGGGCGCGGGAGATGAGCAGTTCTTC. Amino acid sequence: CASSLVGGAGDEQFF.

The CDR3 DNA reads as TGTGCCAGCAGCGCGGACAGGGAGAACACTGAAGCTTTCTTT. This codes for CASSADRENTEAFF. The chain has TRBV7-9 and TRBJ1-1; 8 nucleotides line up with TRBD1. Germline V CDR1 and CDR2: SEHNR, FQNEAQ (reference sequence). The CDR3 has 14 amino acids. The V gene end was trimmed by 5 bases and the J gene end by 1 base; junction bases not matched to a gene: 3.

This clonotype was observed a handful of times. This chain joins TRBV4-2 and TRBJ1-4; tentatively, D is TRBD1 (5 bases). CDR1 LGHNA and CDR2 YNFKEQ come from the germline V gene. The CDR3 is 18 amino acids. The V end lost 0 bases, the J end lost 4 bases, and 18 bases lay between the germline ends. The CDR3 region is CASSQDFRAGGGNEKLFF. CDR3 nucleotide sequence: TGTGCCAGCAGCCAAGATTTCAGGGCGGGGGGAGGTAATGAAAAACTGTTTTTT.

This chain connects TRBV6-4 to TRBJ1-2; unclear D gene. Germline V gene lookup returns CDR1 MRHNA and CDR2 SNTAGT. The CDR3 consists of 13 residues. Between the trimmed V and J ends, which lost 5 bases and 2 bases, there was a span of 9 bases. This chain's CDR3 is CASSPNRNYGYTF. CDR3 DNA: TGTGCCAGCAGTCCGAACCGGAACTATGGCTACACCTTC.

This clonotype has more than one count but fewer than ten. V usage is TRBV14 and J usage is TRBJ2-3; tentative D call: TRBD1 (5 bases). This CDR3 has 16 residues. V lost 0 bases and J 6 bases, leaving 16 bases between the germline ends. Germline CDR1 is SGHDN and CDR2 is FVKESK. As DNA, the CDR3 is TGTGCCAGCAGCCAAGATTGGGGCAGGACCGGGGATACGCAGTATTTT. Translating gives CASSQDWGRTGDTQYF.

This chain joins TRBV5-1 and TRBJ2-1; TRBD1 might be the D (5 bases). This CDR3 region has 16 residues. From germline, CDR1 is SGHRS and CDR2 YFSETQ. Trimming shortened V by 4 bases and J by 3 bases, and 17 bases separated the two germline ends. CDR3: CASSLSQAVDYNEQFF. CDR3 nucleotide sequence: TGCGCCAGCAGCCTATCACAGGCAGTGGACTACAATGAGCAGTTCTTC.

This clonotype was seen a few times. The chain has TRBV27 and TRBJ2-1, with 8 bases identical to TRBD1. Germline CDR1 MNHEY, CDR2 SMNVEV (reference sequence). J lost 6 bases, V lost 8 bases, and 6 bases had no gene match. The CDR3 runs 13 residues. For the CDR3, the DNA is TGTGCCAGCGCGGGACAGGTGGGCAATGAGCAGTTCTTC. Its translation is CASAGQVGNEQFF.

This chain links TRBV29-1 with TRBJ2-1; 10 nucleotides agree with TRBD1. In germline, CDR1 is SQVTM, CDR2 ANQGSEA. The CDR3 is 14 amino acids. V shed 8 bases, J shed 6 bases, and the junction held 10 bases outside the gene matches. The CDR3 loop reads CSSAGTGAVNEQFF. The CDR3, as DNA: TGCAGCTCCGCCGGGACAGGGGCGGTCAATGAGCAGTTCTTC.